This TCR beta chain is drawn from a study of CD8 T cells in Susac syndrome. Overall study context: Patients with Susac syndrome were, at the time of blood collection, therapy-naive, maintained on corticosteroids, or maintained on intravenous immunoglobulin alone.

Germline CDR1 reads ENHRY; CDR2 reads SYGVKD. This CDR3 comprises 12 residues. Trimming shortened V by 3 bases and J by 2 bases, and 5 bases separated the two germline ends. Roughly 0.45 to 1 ug RNA was reverse transcribed with random hexamers. TCR beta CDR3 was amplified by immunoSEQ multiplex PCR. This amplification extended across 54 Vbeta and 13 Jbeta segments. TCRdb re-called the immunoSEQ multiplex PCR reads through MiXCR, storing one row per CDR3 protein. The profile shows around 110,000 distinct CDR3 sequences, just under 95% of them singletons. Patients having Susac syndrome satisfied recently defined diagnostic criteria for definite or probable disease.

J is TRBJ2-7 and V is TRBV10-3, with D unresolved. Specimen: CD8+ T cells from PBMCs. The source of this sequence is a human donor with Susac syndrome. The CDR3: CAISEGPYEQYF. DNA of the CDR3: TGTGCCATCAGTGAAGGTCCCTACGAGCAGTACTTC.